This TCR beta chain derives from a study of cytomegalovirus exposure and HLA in healthy donors. Study-wide background: Early released data comprised some 91 million unique TCRs from HLA-typed donors. Whole-study findings and limits: The study put 160 or so TCR beta chains on its list as cytomegalovirus-associated. Associated with HLA alleles at 0.05 false discovery rate in a later analysis were 16,951 TCR beta sequences.

In regard to this clone: No antigen is known for it.

This CDR3 is built from 16 residues. Between the trimmed V and J ends, which lost 0 bases and 0 bases, there was a span of 13 bases. CDR1 is SGDLS, CDR2 YYNGEE, per germline. The study sampled nominally healthy donors, though unrecorded immune exposures were likely. Primers included in the PCR were 60 Vbeta and 13 Jbeta primers. The method was immunoSEQ multiplex PCR; TCRdb's version includes in-frame clones alone and lacks a portion of them. The top ten clones hold roughly 2.8% of a sample with approximately 180,000 clones, 75% of them seen once. The chain uses TRBV9 and TRBJ2-7, with D possibly TRBD2 on 5 matching bases. The sample taken for sequencing was PBMCs. This TCR was recovered from a male donor in good health and CMV-seronegative. This chain's CDR3 is CASSVGLTPSSYEQYF. CDR3 coding DNA: TGTGCCAGCAGCGTAGGACTAACACCGAGCTCCTACGAGCAGTACTTC.